The TCR beta chain described here comes from a study of cytomegalovirus exposure and HLA in healthy donors. Findings and limits, study-wide: Being productive about 90% or about 30% of the time was typical of most TCR beta V segments in an earlier analysis.

In the case of this clone: The antigen is unknown.

This cohort consisted of healthy bone marrow donors. PCR amplification relied on 60 Vbeta primers (plus 13 Jbeta primers). Clones were read by immunoSEQ multiplex PCR, and TCRdb kept only the in-frame ones, dropping some. This table holds 200,000 or so clones, around four fifths found once. The sequencing input was PBMCs. The clonotype originates from a woman aged 40 to 50 in good health and CMV-seronegative.

CDR3 nucleotides: TGCGCCAGCAGCCATGATCAGGGCTACGAGCAGTACTTC. Translating gives CASSHDQGYEQYF. The J gene is TRBJ2-7, the V gene TRBV4-1; the D gene is possibly TRBD1 (5 bases). Looked up from germline, CDR1 is MGHRA and CDR2 is YSYEKL. Between the trimmed V and J ends, which lost 3 bases and 3 bases, there was a span of 9 bases. This CDR3 has 13 residues.